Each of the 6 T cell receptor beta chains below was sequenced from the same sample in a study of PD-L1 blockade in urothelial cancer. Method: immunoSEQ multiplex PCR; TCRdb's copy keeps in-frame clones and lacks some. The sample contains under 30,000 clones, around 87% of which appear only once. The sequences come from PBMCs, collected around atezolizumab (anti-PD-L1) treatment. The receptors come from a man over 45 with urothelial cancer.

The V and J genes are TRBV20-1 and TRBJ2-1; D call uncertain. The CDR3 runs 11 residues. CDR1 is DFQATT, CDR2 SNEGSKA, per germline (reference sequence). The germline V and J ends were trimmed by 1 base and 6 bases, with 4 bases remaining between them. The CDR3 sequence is CSARVVNEQFF. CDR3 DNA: TGCAGTGCTAGAGTCGTCAATGAGCAGTTCTTC.

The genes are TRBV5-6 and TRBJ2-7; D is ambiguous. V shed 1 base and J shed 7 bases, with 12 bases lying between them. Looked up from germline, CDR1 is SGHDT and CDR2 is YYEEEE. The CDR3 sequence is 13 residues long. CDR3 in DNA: TGTGCCAGCAGCTTGAGTGGCCCTCTTGAGCAGTACTTC. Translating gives CASSLSGPLEQYF.

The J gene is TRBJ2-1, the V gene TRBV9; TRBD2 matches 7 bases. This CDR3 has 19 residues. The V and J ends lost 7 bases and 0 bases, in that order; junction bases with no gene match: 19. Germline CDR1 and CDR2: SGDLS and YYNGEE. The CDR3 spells CASSPGLGRVLSSYNEQFF. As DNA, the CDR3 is TGTGCCAGCTCCCCTGGACTAGGGCGGGTCCTGAGCTCCTACAATGAGCAGTTCTTC.

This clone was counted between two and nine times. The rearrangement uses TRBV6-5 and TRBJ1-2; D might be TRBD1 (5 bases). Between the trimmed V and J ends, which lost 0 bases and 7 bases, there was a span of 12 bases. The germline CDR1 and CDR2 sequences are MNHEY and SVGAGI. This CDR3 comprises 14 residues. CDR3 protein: CASSYSSQGSGYTF. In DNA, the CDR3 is TGTGCCAGCAGTTACTCGAGCCAGGGCAGTGGCTACACCTTC.

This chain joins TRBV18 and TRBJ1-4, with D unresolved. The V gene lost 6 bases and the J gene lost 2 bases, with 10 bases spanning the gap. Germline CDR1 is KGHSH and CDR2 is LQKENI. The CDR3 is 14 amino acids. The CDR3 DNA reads TGTGCCAGCTCGCCGGACTCCACTAATGAAAAACTGTTTTTT. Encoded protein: CASSPDSTNEKLFF.

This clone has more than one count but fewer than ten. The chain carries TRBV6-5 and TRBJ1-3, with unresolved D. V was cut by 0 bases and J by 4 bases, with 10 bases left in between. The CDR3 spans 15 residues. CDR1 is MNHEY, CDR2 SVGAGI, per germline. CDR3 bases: TGTGCCAGCAGTTACTCGCACAGAACGGGAAACACCATATATTTT. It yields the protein CASSYSHRTGNTIYF.